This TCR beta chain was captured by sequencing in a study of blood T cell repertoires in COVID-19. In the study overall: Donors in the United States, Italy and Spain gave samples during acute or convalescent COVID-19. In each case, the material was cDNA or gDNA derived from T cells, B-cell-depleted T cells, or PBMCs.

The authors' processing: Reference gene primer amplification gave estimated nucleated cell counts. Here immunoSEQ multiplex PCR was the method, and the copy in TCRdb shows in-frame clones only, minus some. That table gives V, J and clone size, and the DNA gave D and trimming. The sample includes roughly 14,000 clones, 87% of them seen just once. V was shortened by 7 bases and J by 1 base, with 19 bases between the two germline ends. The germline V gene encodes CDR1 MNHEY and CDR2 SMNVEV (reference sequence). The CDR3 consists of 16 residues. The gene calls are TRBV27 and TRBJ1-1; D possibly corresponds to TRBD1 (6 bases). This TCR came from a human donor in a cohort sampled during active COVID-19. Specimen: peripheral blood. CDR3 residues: CASMPDPGQQNTEAFF. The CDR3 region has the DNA TGTGCCAGCATGCCAGATCCTGGACAGCAGAACACTGAAGCTTTCTTT.